The source of this T cell receptor (beta chain) is a study of beta chain features in type 1 diabetes. General study points: The cDNA sequencing approach could over-represent high-TCR-expressing cells. A moderate, significant TCRB CDR3 shortening appeared in type 1 diabetes across four CD4+ subsets.

As every portion of the isolated RNA was reverse transcribed, the sequencing read expressed TCRB transcripts. The protocol was immunoSEQ multiplex PCR, while the TCRdb copy is restricted to in-frame clones and leaves out a portion. The sample has 140,000 or so clones, approximately 13% seen once. A word on this clone: The target antigen is unknown.

Via CD45RO/CCR7/CD25/CD127/CD95/CD27, cells of the CD4+ naive, central memory, regulatory and stem cell-like memory subsets were sorted. The CDR3 extends over 14 amino acids. Germline CDR1 reads SNHLY; CDR2 reads FYNNEI. Trimming removed 6 bases at V and 4 bases at J, with 12 bases between. The gene calls are TRBV2 and TRBJ2-2; tentatively, D is TRBD1 (5 bases). Sequencing input: central memory CD4+ T cells from blood. The TCR comes from a man aged 18 to 30 with type 1 diabetes. CDR3 coding DNA: TGTGCCAGCAGGATGACAGTTGCCACCGGGGAGCTGTTTTTT. It yields the protein CASRMTVATGELFF.